This T cell receptor beta chain was identified in a study of cytomegalovirus exposure and HLA in healthy donors. The PCR ran on 60 Vbeta and 13 Jbeta primers. Profiled with immunoSEQ multiplex PCR; TCRdb holds only in-frame clones, not every one. The sample shows under 200,000 clones, over 65% of them seen only once. This clone was seen more than once but under ten times. Sequencing was done on a sample of PBMCs. This receptor was obtained from a woman aged 45-65 years in good health and CMV-seropositive.

The CDR3 reads CASTPDRYHGYTF. CDR3 bases: TGTGCCAGTACCCCTGACAGGTACCATGGCTACACCTTC. This sequence joins TRBV19 and TRBJ1-2, with D possibly matching TRBD1 (6 bases). Germline V gene sequence: CDR1 LNHDA, CDR2 SQIVND (reference sequence). V dropped 7 bases and J dropped 6 bases, with 15 bases sitting between them. This CDR3 comprises 13 residues.